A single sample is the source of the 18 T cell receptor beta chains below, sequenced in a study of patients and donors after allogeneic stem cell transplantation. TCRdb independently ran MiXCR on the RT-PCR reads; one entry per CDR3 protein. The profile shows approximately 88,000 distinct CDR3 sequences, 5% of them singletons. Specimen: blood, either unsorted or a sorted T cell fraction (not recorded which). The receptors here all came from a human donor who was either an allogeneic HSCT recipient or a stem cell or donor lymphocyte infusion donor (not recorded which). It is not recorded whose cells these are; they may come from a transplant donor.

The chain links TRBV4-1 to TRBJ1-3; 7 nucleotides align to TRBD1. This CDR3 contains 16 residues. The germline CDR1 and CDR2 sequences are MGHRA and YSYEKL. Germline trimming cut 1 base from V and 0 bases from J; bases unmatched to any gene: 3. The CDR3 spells CASSQAGQDSGNTIYF. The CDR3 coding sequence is TGCGCCAGCAGCCAAGCCGGACAGGACTCTGGAAACACCATATATTTT.

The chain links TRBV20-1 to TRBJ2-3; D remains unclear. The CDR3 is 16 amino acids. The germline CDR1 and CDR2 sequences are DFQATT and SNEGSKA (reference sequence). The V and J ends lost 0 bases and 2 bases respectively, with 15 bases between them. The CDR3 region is CSARDPIAGYTDTQYF. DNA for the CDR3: TGCAGTGCTAGAGATCCTATCGCAGGCTACACAGATACGCAGTATTTT.

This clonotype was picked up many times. CDR3 bases: TGTGCCACCAGCAGAGGTGACGTGACCGAAGCTTTCTTT. Protein product: CATSRGDVTEAFF. The chain employs TRBV15 and TRBJ1-1, with D unclear. CDR3 length equals 13 residues. V was cut by 1 base and J by 8 bases, with 11 bases left in between. The germline CDR1 and CDR2 sequences are LNHNV and YYDKDF (reference sequence).

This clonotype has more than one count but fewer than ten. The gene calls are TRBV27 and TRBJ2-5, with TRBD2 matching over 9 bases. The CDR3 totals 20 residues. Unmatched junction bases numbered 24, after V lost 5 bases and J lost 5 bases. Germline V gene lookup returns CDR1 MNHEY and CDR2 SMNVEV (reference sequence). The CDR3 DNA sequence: TGTGCCAGCAGTCCTCGGGGGAGTAGCGGGAGATCGGGTAATCGGGAGACCCAGTACTTC. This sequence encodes CASSPRGSSGRSGNRETQYF.

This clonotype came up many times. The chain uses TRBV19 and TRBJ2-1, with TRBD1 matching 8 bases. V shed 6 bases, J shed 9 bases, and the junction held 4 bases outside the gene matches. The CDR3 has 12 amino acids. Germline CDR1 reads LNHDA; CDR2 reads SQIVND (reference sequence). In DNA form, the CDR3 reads TGTGCCAGTAGGACAGGGGTGGGTGAGCAGTTCTTC. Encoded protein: CASRTGVGEQFF.

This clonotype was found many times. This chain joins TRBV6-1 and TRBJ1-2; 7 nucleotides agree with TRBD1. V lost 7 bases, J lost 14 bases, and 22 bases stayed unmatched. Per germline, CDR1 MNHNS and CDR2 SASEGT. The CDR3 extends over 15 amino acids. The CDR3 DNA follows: TGTGCCAGCAAGGCCAGACAGGGCGGTAACAGTGGGGAGACCTTC. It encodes CASKARQGGNSGETF.

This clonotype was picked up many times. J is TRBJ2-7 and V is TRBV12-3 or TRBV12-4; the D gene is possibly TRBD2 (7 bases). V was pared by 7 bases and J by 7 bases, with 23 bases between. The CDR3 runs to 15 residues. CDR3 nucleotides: TGTGCCAGCATGCGGGGGTCATTCGGGGGCGGTGAGCAGTACTTC. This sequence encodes CASMRGSFGGGEQYF.

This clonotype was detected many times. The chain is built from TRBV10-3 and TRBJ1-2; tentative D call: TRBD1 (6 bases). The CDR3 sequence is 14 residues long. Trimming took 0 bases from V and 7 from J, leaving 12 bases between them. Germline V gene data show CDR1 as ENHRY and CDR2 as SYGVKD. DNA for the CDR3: TGTGCCATCAGTGAGTCAGGGGGAACCGGTGGCTACACCTTC. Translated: CAISESGGTGGYTF.

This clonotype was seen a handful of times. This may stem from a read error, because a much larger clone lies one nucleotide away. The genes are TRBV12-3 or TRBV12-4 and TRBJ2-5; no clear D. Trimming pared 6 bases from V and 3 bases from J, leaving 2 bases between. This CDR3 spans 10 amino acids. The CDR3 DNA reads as TGTGCCAGCAGCAAAGAGACCCAGTACTTC. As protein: CASSKETQYF.

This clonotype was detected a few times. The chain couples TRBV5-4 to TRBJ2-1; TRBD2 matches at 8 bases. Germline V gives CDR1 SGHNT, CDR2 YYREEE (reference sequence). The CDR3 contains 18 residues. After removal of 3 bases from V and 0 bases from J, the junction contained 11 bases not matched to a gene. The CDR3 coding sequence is TGTGCCAGCAGCTGGGGTCGGACTAGCCGGAGCTCCTACAATGAGCAGTTCTTC. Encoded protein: CASSWGRTSRSSYNEQFF.

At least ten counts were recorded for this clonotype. CDR3 protein: CASSFTQAAYTGELFF. DNA of the CDR3: TGTGCCAGCAGCTTTACGCAGGCAGCATACACCGGGGAGCTGTTTTTT. V usage is TRBV11-1 and J usage is TRBJ2-2; D uncertain. Germline values: CDR1 SGHAT, CDR2 FQDESV (reference sequence). This CDR3 has 16 amino acids. The V gene lost 3 bases and the J gene lost 3 bases, with 14 bases spanning the gap.

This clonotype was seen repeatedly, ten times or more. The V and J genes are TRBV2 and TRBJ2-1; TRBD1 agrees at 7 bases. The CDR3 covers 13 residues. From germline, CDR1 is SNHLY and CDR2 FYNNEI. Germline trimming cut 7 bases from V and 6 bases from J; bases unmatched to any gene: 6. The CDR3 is CASKRGLANEQFF. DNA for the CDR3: TGTGCCAGCAAGAGGGGGCTGGCCAATGAGCAGTTCTTC.

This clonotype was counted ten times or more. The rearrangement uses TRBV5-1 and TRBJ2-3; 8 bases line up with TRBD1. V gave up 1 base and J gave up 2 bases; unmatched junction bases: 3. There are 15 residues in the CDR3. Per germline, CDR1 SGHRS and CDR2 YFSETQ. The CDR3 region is CASSLQGANTDTQYF. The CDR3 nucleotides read TGCGCCAGCAGCTTGCAGGGGGCGAACACAGATACGCAGTATTTT.

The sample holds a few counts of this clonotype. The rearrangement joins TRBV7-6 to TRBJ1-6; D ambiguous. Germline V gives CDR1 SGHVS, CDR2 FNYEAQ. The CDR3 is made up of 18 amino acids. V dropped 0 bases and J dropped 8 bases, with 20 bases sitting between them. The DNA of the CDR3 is TGTGCCAGCAGCTTAGCCTTACCCGGTGCGACGAGACATTCACCCCTCCACTTT. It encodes CASSLALPGATRHSPLHF.

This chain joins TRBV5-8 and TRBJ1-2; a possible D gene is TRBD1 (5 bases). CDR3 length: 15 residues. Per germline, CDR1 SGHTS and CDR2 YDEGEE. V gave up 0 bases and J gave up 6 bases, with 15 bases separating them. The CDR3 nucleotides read TGTGCCAGCAGCTTGGGAGGCCAGGGTCGGAATGGCTACACCTTC. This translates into CASSLGGQGRNGYTF.

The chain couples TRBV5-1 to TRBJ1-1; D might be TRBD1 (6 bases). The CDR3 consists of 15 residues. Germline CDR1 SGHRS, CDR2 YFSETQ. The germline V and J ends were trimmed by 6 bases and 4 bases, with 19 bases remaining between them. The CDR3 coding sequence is TGCGCCAGCACAATGGGGGCAAGGCACGCCACTGAAGCTTTCTTT. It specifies CASTMGARHATEAFF.

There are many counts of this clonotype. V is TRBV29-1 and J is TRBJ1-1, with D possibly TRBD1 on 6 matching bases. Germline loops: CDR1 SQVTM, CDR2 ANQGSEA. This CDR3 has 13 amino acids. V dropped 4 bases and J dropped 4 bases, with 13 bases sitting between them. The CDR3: CSVGQARGTEAFF. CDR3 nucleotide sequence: TGCAGCGTTGGACAGGCCAGAGGCACTGAAGCTTTCTTT.

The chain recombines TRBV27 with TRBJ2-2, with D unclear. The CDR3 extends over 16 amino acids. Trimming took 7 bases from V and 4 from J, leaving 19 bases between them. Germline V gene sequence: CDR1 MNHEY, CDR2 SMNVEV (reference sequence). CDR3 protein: CASIPLGDGSTGELFF. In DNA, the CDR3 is TGTGCCAGCATCCCCTTGGGTGACGGGTCCACCGGGGAGCTGTTTTTT.